This TCR beta chain was documented in a study of early T cells in non-severe SARS-CoV-2 infection. Study-wide context: Unsorted whole blood bulk RNA was sequenced, with unpaired chains.

Study conclusions and caveats: Anti-spike CD8 responses were favored by VDJdb matching, which missed private and CD4 specificities.

Attachment of unique molecular identifiers was made to individual cDNA molecules. TCRdb called the 5' RACE reads again in MiXCR, with one record for every CDR3 protein. The sample has about 27,000 distinct CDR3 sequences, around 4% seen once. Deletions cut 2 bases from V and 3 bases from J, with 8 bases between. This CDR3 contains 13 residues. From germline, CDR1 is WNHNN and CDR2 SYGVQD (reference sequence). Many counts were recorded for this clonotype. No antigen is known for it. Sample: whole blood. The chain uses TRBV10-1 and TRBJ2-7, with D possibly being TRBD1 (6 bases). This receptor was taken from an adult who was a healthcare worker with PCR-confirmed SARS-CoV-2 infection or an uninfected control (not recorded which). CDR3 DNA: TGCGCCAGCAGTGAGGCACAGGGCTACGAGCAGTACTTC. Translation: CASSEAQGYEQYF.